The 13 T cell receptor beta chains below all came from one sample that was sequenced in a study of blood T cell repertoires in COVID-19. Generated by immunoSEQ multiplex PCR, the TCRdb table keeps only in-frame clones and is missing some. The sample has around 250,000 clones, around 80% seen once. The specimen sequenced was peripheral blood. These receptors all come from a woman older than 75 with acute or convalescent COVID-19.

This clone has a handful of counts. The chain employs TRBV15 and TRBJ1-3, with D unresolved. Trimming cost V 5 bases and J 0 bases, with 14 bases left between them. This CDR3 is built from 16 residues. From germline, CDR1 is LNHNV and CDR2 YYDKDF (reference sequence). The CDR3 reads CATSPGSARSGNTIYF. The DNA of the CDR3 is TGTGCCACCAGCCCCGGGAGTGCCCGCTCTGGAAACACCATATATTTT.

In its sample, this clone was seen a few times. The CDR3 region has the DNA TGTGCCAGCAGTTATAGGGCGACTAGCGGGAGTTGGTACGAGCAGTACTTC. Translated, it gives CASSYRATSGSWYEQYF. The chain uses TRBV6-2 or TRBV6-3 and TRBJ2-7; 12 nucleotides line up with TRBD2. CDR3 length: 17 residues. Germline V CDR1 and CDR2: MNHEY, SVGEGT. V was pared by 3 bases and J by 4 bases, with 10 bases of the junction left unmatched.

This chain links TRBV20-1 with TRBJ2-2; D call uncertain. The CDR3 loop spans 13 amino acids. V shed 3 bases and J shed 0 bases, with 5 bases lying between them. Germline V gives CDR1 DFQATT, CDR2 SNEGSKA (reference sequence). The CDR3 DNA is TGCAGTGCTAGTACGGCGAACACCGGGGAGCTGTTTTTT. It specifies CSASTANTGELFF.

V and J are TRBV4-2 and TRBJ2-7; TRBD1 matches 10 bases. The CDR3 is 14 amino acids. Germline-derived CDR1 and CDR2 are LGHNA and YNFKEQ. J lost 7 bases, V lost 5 bases, and 8 bases had no gene match. The CDR3 spells CASSADRGPGEQYF. CDR3 in DNA: TGTGCCAGCAGCGCAGACAGGGGGCCAGGTGAGCAGTACTTC.

The chain couples TRBV7-2 to TRBJ1-4; D is unclear. This CDR3 is 15 amino acids long. Trimming left V 8 bases short and J 6 bases short, with 19 bases between. The germline V gene has CDR1 SGHTA and CDR2 FQGNSA. CDR3 sequence reads: CASRQRRRADEKLFF. The CDR3 coding sequence is TGTGCCAGCCGTCAGCGGCGTCGGGCGGATGAAAAACTGTTTTTT.

The rearrangement joins TRBV6-2 or TRBV6-3 to TRBJ2-1, with a weak D call TRBD2 (5 bases). There are 15 residues in the CDR3. Between the trimmed V and J ends, which lost 2 bases and 6 bases, there was a span of 14 bases. Germline-derived CDR1 and CDR2 are MNHEY and SVGEGT. CDR3 DNA: TGTGCCAGCAGTTACGGGGAAGGCGGGTTCAATGAGCAGTTCTTC. Protein: CASSYGEGGFNEQFF.

This clone was recorded once. The chain employs TRBV23-1 and TRBJ2-2; 7 bases are a match to TRBD1. TRBV23-1 is marked as an open reading frame, function uncertain. V gave up 0 bases and J gave up 4 bases; unmatched junction bases: 5. The CDR3 loop spans 16 amino acids. CDR3 loop: CASSQSRDRATGELFF. The CDR3 nucleotides read TGCGCCAGCAGTCAATCGAGGGACAGAGCCACCGGGGAGCTGTTTTTT.

The chain joins TRBV9 to TRBJ1-2, with 10 positions matching TRBD1. CDR1 and CDR2 (germline): SGDLS, YYNGEE. Unmatched junction bases numbered 2, after V lost 3 bases and J lost 3 bases. CDR3 size: 14 residues. CDR3 residues: CASSGGTGDYGYTF. The CDR3 nucleotides read TGTGCCAGCAGCGGGGGGACAGGGGACTATGGCTACACCTTC.

The chain couples TRBV6-6 to TRBJ2-1; 7 bases agree with TRBD2. Trimming cost V 3 bases and J 7 bases; bases outside gene matches: 9. The CDR3 contains 15 residues. From germline, CDR1 is MNHNY and CDR2 SVGAGI (reference sequence). The CDR3 sequence: CASSYKRDTGNEQFF. Here the CDR3 DNA reads TGTGCCAGCAGTTATAAGCGGGATACGGGGAATGAGCAGTTCTTC.

This clone appeared once. The V call is TRBV7-2, the J call TRBJ1-4; maybe TRBD1 (5 bases). From germline, CDR1 is SGHTA and CDR2 FQGNSA. V was trimmed by 1 base and J by 4 bases, leaving 13 bases between them. This CDR3 comprises 16 residues. Here the CDR3 reads CASSLGLTEVNEKLFF. The DNA of the CDR3 is TGTGCCAGCAGCTTAGGGTTGACAGAAGTTAATGAAAAACTGTTTTTT.

The V call is TRBV7-2, the J call TRBJ1-2; possible D gene TRBD1, 6 bases. Deletions cut 0 bases from V and 4 bases from J, with 9 bases between. The CDR3 covers 14 residues. Germline V lookup: CDR1 SGHTA, CDR2 FQGNSA. The CDR3 reads CASSLAVTGYGYTF. The CDR3 DNA reads TGTGCCAGCAGCTTAGCAGTGACAGGCTATGGCTACACCTTC. Supplemented by reference TRBV7-2 and TRBJ1-2, the full variable domain reads GAGVSQSPSNKVTEKGKDVELRCDPISGHTALYWYRQSLGQGLEFLIYFQGNSAPDKSGLPSDRFSAERTGGSVSTLTIQRTQQEDSAVYLCASSLAVTGYGYTFGSGTRLTVV.

The chain recombines TRBV19 with TRBJ2-1, with no clear D. In germline, CDR1 is LNHDA, CDR2 SQIVND (reference sequence). V was pared by 3 bases and J by 0 bases, with 15 bases between. This CDR3 is built from 17 residues. The CDR3 here is CASSIGLFRSSYNEQFF. For the CDR3, the DNA is TGTGCCAGTAGTATTGGTTTATTTAGGAGCTCCTACAATGAGCAGTTCTTC.

The CDR3 reads CASRRTGGKYGYTF. CDR3 in DNA: TGTGCCAGCAGACGGACAGGGGGCAAGTATGGCTACACCTTC. This chain links TRBV5-4 with TRBJ1-2; 11 nucleotides match TRBD1. The CDR3 consists of 14 residues. Per germline, CDR1 SGHNT and CDR2 YYREEE (reference sequence). Unmatched junction bases numbered 5, after V lost 5 bases and J lost 5 bases.